The 15 T cell receptor beta chains below were found in one sample sequenced in a study of blood T cells in healthy people across ages. A second PCR, run for about 6 to 11 cycles, used a sample-barcoded 5' primer plus a J-beta primer mix. TCRdb called the 5' RACE reads again in MiXCR, with one record for every CDR3 protein. The repertoire has more than 1.4 million distinct CDR3 sequences, about 43% of them found once; the top ten carry approximately 7.9%. Sequencing was carried out using blood. Source of these receptors: a woman aged 18-29 years in good health.

Concerning this clonotype: A read error is possible here, since a much larger clone lies one base away. The chain couples TRBV29-1 to TRBJ2-1, with D perhaps matching TRBD1 (6 bases). The CDR3 is 12 residues long. Germline CDR1 and CDR2: SQVTM and ANQGSEA. Trimming pared 5 bases from V and 13 bases from J, leaving 18 bases between. CDR3 in DNA: TGCAGCGTTAGCGCAGGGGAAGAGACCCAGTTCTTC. Amino acids: CSVSAGEETQFF.

The chain joins TRBV30 to TRBJ2-1; tentative D call: TRBD1 (6 bases). This CDR3 comprises 13 residues. V lost 1 base, J lost 9 bases, and 13 bases lay in between. Per the germline V gene, CDR1 is GTSNPN and CDR2 is SVGIG (reference sequence). CDR3 region: CAWSAQGSSEQFF. The CDR3 nucleotides read TGTGCCTGGAGTGCACAGGGCTCCAGTGAGCAGTTCTTC.

This chain uses TRBV18 with TRBJ1-2, with D unclear. Trimming removed 3 bases at V and 6 bases at J, with 14 bases between. Germline CDR1 and CDR2: KGHSH and LQKENI. The CDR3 consists of 14 residues. This CDR3 reads CASSPIAAVDGYTF. The CDR3 DNA sequence: TGTGCCAGCTCACCCATTGCTGCGGTCGATGGCTACACCTTC. Variable domain in full (rest from reference TRBV18 and TRBJ1-2): NAGVMQNPRHLVRRRGQEARLRCSPMKGHSHVYWYRQLPEEGLKFMVYLQKENIIDESGMPKERFSAEFPKEGPSILRIQQVVRGDSAAYFCASSPIAAVDGYTFGSGTRLTVV.

The rearrangement links TRBV7-9 to TRBJ2-5; either TRBD1 or TRBD2 may fit D (7 bases each). Germline lookup yields CDR1 SEHNR and CDR2 FQNEAQ (reference sequence). This CDR3 region has 16 residues. With 1 base removed from V and 4 bases from J, the gap between germline ends came to 16 bases. For the CDR3, the DNA is TGTGCCAGCAGCTTAGTCCGCAGCAGGGGGGGAGAGACCCAGTACTTC. This sequence encodes CASSLVRSRGGETQYF. Filled out from reference TRBV7-9 and TRBJ2-5, the complete variable domain reads DTGVSQNPRHKITKRGQNVTFRCDPISEHNRLYWYRQTLGQGPEFLTYFQNEAQLEKSRLLSDRFSAERPKGSFSTLEIQRTEQGDSAMYLCASSLVRSRGGETQYFGPGTRLLVL.

The chain employs TRBV29-1 and TRBJ2-1; 15 bases agree with TRBD2. Germline V CDR1 and CDR2: SQVTM, ANQGSEA. The CDR3 totals 16 residues. CDR3 DNA sequence: TGCAGAGTCGCAGGGACTAGCGGGGGGCAGGGCAATGAGCAGTTCTTC. It specifies CRVAGTSGGQGNEQFF.

In this sample, this clonotype turned up many times. The chain's CDR3 is CASSSSRGQETQYF. CDR3 bases: TGCGCCAGCAGCTCATCAAGGGGGCAAGAGACCCAGTACTTC. This chain connects TRBV4-1 to TRBJ2-5, with D perhaps matching TRBD1 (6 bases). Trimming stripped 5 bases from V and 2 bases from J, with 12 bases between. CDR3 length: 14 amino acids. From germline, CDR1 is MGHRA and CDR2 YSYEKL.

This clonotype was observed once. The CDR3 DNA follows: TGTGCCAGCAACCAATCGGACAGGAGCTCCTACGAGCAGTACTTC. This codes for CASNQSDRSSYEQYF. The chain is built from TRBV7-9 and TRBJ2-7, with 7 bases matching TRBD1. The V gene's germline CDR1 is SEHNR and CDR2 FQNEAQ (reference sequence). CDR3 size: 15 residues. J was trimmed by 0 bases and V by 7 bases; bases with no gene match: 9. The full variable domain, its missing parts supplied by reference TRBV7-9 and TRBJ2-7, is DTGVSQNPRHKITKRGQNVTFRCDPISEHNRLYWYRQTLGQGPEFLTYFQNEAQLEKSRLLSDRFSAERPKGSFSTLEIQRTEQGDSAMYLCASNQSDRSSYEQYFGPGTRLTVT.

This clonotype was recorded only once. The junction departs from germline at one end; a sequencing error may be responsible. V is TRBV6-5 and J is TRBJ2-7; a weak D match, TRBD1 (6 bases). CDR3 length equals 14 residues. CDR1 is MNHEY, CDR2 SVGAGI, per germline. As DNA, the CDR3 is TGCGCCAGCAGACGACAGGAAAGCACCTACGAGCAGTACTTC. Its protein is CASRRQESTYEQYF.

The chain recombines TRBV2 with TRBJ1-5; 9 nucleotides line up with TRBD1. The CDR3 is 16 residues long. With V trimmed by 8 bases and J by 2 bases, 10 bases remained unmatched. Germline CDR1 SNHLY, CDR2 FYNNEI. CDR3 amino acids: CASSRQQGAGNQPQHF. CDR3 sequence (DNA): TGTGCCAGCTCACGTCAACAGGGGGCGGGCAATCAGCCCCAGCATTTT.

This clonotype was picked up a small number of times. The J gene is TRBJ2-7, the V gene TRBV7-9; D gene uncertain. Germline CDR1 and CDR2: SEHNR and FQNEAQ (reference sequence). V was shortened by 6 bases and J by 0 bases, with 6 bases between the two germline ends. The CDR3 length is 12 residues. This CDR3 reads CASRAASYEQYF. In DNA, the CDR3 is TGTGCCAGCAGGGCAGCCTCCTACGAGCAGTACTTC.

This clonotype appeared a few times. The V and J genes are TRBV2 and TRBJ2-1, with D perhaps given as TRBD1 or TRBD2 (5 bases each). The CDR3 totals 14 residues. V shed 7 bases and J shed 0 bases, with 10 bases lying between them. CDR1 is SNHLY, CDR2 FYNNEI, per germline. The CDR3 loop reads CASTGTASYNEQFF. CDR3 nucleotides: TGTGCCAGCACAGGGACCGCCTCCTACAATGAGCAGTTCTTC.

This clonotype appeared many times. The chain joins TRBV20-1 to TRBJ2-5; 12 nucleotides align to TRBD2. The CDR3 contains 16 residues. In germline, CDR1 is DFQATT, CDR2 SNEGSKA (reference sequence). Unmatched junction bases numbered 5, after V lost 0 bases and J lost 3 bases. The CDR3 coding sequence is TGCAGTGCTAGAGATCTGGCTAGCGGGAGGGAAGAGACCCAGTACTTC. It codes for CSARDLASGREETQYF.

The sample holds a few counts of this clonotype. The gene calls are TRBV6-5 and TRBJ2-7; 8 bases are shared with TRBD1. The CDR3 sequence is 16 residues long. The V segment lost 0 bases and the J segment 0 bases; nucleotides outside the gene matches: 4. Looked up from germline, CDR1 is MNHEY and CDR2 is SVGAGI. The CDR3 DNA sequence: TGTGCCAGCAGTTACTCGAGACAGGGGAGCTCCTACGAGCAGTACTTC. Its protein product is CASSYSRQGSSYEQYF.

V is TRBV19 and J is TRBJ1-5; 11 nucleotides match TRBD1. CDR3 length: 15 amino acids. Germline CDR1 is LNHDA and CDR2 is SQIVND (reference sequence). J lost 7 bases, V lost 7 bases, and 9 bases had no gene match. The CDR3 loop reads CASTTDRGLEQPQHF. CDR3 in DNA: TGTGCCAGTACCACGGACAGGGGGCTGGAACAGCCCCAGCATTTT. Supplemented by reference TRBV19 and TRBJ1-5, the full variable domain reads DGGITQSPKYLFRKEGQNVTLSCEQNLNHDAMYWYRQDPGQGLRLIYYSQIVNDFQKGDIAEGYSVSREKKESFPLTVTSAQKNPTAFYLCASTTDRGLEQPQHFGDGTRLSIL.

CDR3 protein: CASSSQGWGYTF. The CDR3 DNA reads as TGTGCCAGCAGTTCTCAGGGTTGGGGCTACACCTTC. The genes are TRBV12-3 or TRBV12-4 and TRBJ1-2, with D maybe TRBD1 (5 bases). The CDR3 sequence is 12 residues long. V shed 4 bases and J shed 8 bases, with 11 bases lying between them.